This TCR beta chain was sequenced in a study of T cells in Graves' hyperthyroidism and ophthalmopathy. Template material for amplifying TCR beta CDR3 regions consisted of RNA transcripts. A first-round RT-PCR of the TCR CDR3 used the HTBI primer set. TCRdb fed the multiplex PCR reads into MiXCR, producing one record per CDR3 protein. Of approximately 34,000 distinct CDR3 sequences detected, 52% appear once; the ten largest clones hold about 25%. The CDR3 contains 15 residues. Germline values: CDR1 SGHRS, CDR2 YFSETQ. V lost 1 base and J lost 6; bases outside the gene matches: 6. This sequence originates from a woman in her forties with Graves' ophthalmopathy. The sequenced sample consisted of blood. The rearrangement uses TRBV5-1 and TRBJ2-1, with 8 bases aligning to TRBD2. The CDR3 spells CASSLRSGGVNEQFF. CDR3 nucleotide sequence: TGCGCCAGCAGCTTGAGGTCGGGAGGGGTCAATGAGCAGTTCTTC.